This T cell receptor beta chain was captured in a study of preoperative IRX-2 immunotherapy in early breast cancer. Stated treatment: preoperative locoregional IRX-2 cytokine immunotherapy. The CDR3 is made up of 14 amino acids. The V and J ends lost 5 bases and 5 bases respectively, with 13 bases between them. Looked up from germline, CDR1 is SGHTA and CDR2 is FQGTGA. Clones were read by immunoSEQ multiplex PCR, and TCRdb kept only the in-frame ones, dropping some. The sample includes 35,000 to 50,000 clones, approximately 95% of them seen just once. The receptor comes from a human donor with breast cancer. The input for sequencing was tumor tissue, taken after IRX-2 immunotherapy. The V gene is TRBV7-3, the J gene TRBJ1-3; possible D gene TRBD1, 6 bases. For the CDR3, the DNA is TGTGCCAGCAGCCACAGGGATATAAGAAACACCATATATTTT. Protein: CASSHRDIRNTIYF.